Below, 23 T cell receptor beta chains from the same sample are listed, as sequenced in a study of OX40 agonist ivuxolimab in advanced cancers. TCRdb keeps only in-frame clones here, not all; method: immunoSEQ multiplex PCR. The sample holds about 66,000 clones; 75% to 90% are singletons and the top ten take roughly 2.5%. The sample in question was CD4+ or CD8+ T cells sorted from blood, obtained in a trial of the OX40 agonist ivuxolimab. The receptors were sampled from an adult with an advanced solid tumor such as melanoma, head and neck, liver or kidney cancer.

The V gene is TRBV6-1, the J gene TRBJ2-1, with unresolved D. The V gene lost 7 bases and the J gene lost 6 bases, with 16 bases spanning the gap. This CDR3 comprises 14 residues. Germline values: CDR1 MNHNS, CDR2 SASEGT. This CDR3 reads CASTFPGQINEQFF. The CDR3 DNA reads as TGTGCCAGCACCTTCCCCGGTCAGATCAATGAGCAGTTCTTC.

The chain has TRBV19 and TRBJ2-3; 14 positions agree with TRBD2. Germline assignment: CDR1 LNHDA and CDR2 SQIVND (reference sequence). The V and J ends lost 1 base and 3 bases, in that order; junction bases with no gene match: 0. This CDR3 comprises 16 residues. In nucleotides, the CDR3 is TGTGCCAGTAGTATAGGGACTAGCGGGAGGACAGATACGCAGTATTTT. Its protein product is CASSIGTSGRTDTQYF. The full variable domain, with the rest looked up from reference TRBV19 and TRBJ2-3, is DGGITQSPKYLFRKEGQNVTLSCEQNLNHDAMYWYRQDPGQGLRLIYYSQIVNDFQKGDIAEGYSVSREKKESFPLTVTSAQKNPTAFYLCASSIGTSGRTDTQYFGPGTRLTVL.

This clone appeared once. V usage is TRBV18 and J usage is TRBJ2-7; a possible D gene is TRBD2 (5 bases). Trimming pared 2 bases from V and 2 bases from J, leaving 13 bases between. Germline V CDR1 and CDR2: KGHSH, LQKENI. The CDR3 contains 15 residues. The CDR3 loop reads CASSPSGRDTYEQYF. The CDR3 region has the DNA TGTGCCAGCTCACCAAGCGGCCGAGACACCTACGAGCAGTACTTC.

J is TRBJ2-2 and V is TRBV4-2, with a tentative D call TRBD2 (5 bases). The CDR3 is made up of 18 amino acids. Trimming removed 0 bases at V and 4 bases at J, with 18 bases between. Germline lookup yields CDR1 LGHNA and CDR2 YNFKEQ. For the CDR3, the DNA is TGTGCCAGCAGCCAAGATATTTCTCCGGGCCGGGGCACCGGGGAGCTGTTTTTT. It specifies CASSQDISPGRGTGELFF.

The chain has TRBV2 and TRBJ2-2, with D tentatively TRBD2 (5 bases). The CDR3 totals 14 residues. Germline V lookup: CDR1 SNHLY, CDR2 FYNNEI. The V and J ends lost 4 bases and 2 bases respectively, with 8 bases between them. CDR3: CASSVDSNTGELFF. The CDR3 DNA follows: TGTGCCAGCAGTGTGGACTCCAACACCGGGGAGCTGTTTTTT.

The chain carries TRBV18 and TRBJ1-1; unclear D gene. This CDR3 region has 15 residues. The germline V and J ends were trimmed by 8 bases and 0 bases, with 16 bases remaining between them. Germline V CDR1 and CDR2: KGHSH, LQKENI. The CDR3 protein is CASTRESSLNTEAFF. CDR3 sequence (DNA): TGTGCCAGCACAAGAGAATCCAGCTTGAACACTGAAGCTTTCTTT. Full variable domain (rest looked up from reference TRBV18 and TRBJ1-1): NAGVMQNPRHLVRRRGQEARLRCSPMKGHSHVYWYRQLPEEGLKFMVYLQKENIIDESGMPKERFSAEFPKEGPSILRIQQVVRGDSAAYFCASTRESSLNTEAFFGQGTRLTVV.

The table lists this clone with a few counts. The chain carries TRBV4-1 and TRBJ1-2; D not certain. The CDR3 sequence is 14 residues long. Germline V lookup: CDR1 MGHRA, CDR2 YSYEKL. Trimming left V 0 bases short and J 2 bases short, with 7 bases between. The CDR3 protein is CASSQEWGNYGYTF. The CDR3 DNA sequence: TGCGCCAGCAGCCAAGAGTGGGGAAACTATGGCTACACCTTC.

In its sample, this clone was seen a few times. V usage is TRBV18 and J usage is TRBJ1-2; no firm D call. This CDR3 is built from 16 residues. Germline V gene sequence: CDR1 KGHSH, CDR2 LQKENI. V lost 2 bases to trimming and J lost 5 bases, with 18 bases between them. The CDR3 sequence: CASSPEAGVDQYGYTF. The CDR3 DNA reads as TGTGCCAGCTCACCAGAGGCAGGTGTGGACCAGTATGGCTACACCTTC.

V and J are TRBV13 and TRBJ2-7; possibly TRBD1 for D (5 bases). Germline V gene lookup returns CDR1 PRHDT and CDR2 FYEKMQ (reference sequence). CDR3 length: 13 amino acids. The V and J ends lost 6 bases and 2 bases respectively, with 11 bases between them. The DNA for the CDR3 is TGTGCCAGCAGAGAGTCAGGGACCTACGAGCAGTACTTC. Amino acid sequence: CASRESGTYEQYF.

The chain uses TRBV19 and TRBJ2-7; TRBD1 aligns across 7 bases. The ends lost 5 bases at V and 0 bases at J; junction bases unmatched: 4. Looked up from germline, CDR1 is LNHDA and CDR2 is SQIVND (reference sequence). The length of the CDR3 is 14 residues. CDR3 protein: CASSRTGNSYEQYF. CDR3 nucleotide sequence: TGTGCCAGTAGTCGGACAGGAAACTCCTACGAGCAGTACTTC.

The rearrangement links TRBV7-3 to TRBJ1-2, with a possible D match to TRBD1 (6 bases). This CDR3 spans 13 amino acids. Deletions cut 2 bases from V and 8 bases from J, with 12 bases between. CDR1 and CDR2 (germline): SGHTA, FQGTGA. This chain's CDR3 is CASSLSGAEGYTF. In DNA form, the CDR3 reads TGTGCCAGCAGCTTATCAGGGGCGGAAGGCTACACCTTC.

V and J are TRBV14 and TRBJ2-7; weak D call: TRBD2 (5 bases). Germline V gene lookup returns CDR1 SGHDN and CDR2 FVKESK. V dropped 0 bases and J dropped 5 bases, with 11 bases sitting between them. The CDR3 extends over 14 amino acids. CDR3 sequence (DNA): TGTGCCAGCAGCCAAGATGTAGGGAGCAACGAGCAGTACTTC. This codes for CASSQDVGSNEQYF.

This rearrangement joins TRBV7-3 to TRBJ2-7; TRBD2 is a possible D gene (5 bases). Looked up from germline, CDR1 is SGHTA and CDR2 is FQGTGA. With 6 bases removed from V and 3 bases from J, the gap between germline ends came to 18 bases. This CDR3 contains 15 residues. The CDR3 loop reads CASSLPGSESYEQYF. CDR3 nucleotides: TGTGCCAGCAGTCTACCGGGATCAGAAAGCTACGAGCAGTACTTC.

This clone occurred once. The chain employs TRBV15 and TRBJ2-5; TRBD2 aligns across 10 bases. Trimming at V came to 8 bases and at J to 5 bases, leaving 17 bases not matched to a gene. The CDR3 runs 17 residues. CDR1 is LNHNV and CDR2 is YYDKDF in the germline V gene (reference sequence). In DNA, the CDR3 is TGTGCCACCTCCCATGGAACCGGGACTAGCGACGCTGAGACCCAGTACTTC. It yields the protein CATSHGTGTSDAETQYF.

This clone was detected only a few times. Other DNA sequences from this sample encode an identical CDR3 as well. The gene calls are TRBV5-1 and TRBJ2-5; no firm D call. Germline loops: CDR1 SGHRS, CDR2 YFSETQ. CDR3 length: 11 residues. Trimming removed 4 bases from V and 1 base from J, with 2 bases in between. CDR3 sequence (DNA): TGCGCCAGCAGCCTCCAAGAGACCCAGTACTTC. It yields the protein CASSLQETQYF.

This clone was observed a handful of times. CDR3 loop: CAWTGNSYGYTF. Here the CDR3 DNA reads TGTGCCTGGACAGGGAACAGCTATGGCTACACCTTC. The chain joins TRBV30 to TRBJ1-2, with D perhaps matching TRBD1 (5 bases). This CDR3 is 12 amino acids long. The germline CDR1 and CDR2 sequences are GTSNPN and SVGIG (reference sequence). V was cut by 4 bases and J by 4 bases, with 10 bases left in between.

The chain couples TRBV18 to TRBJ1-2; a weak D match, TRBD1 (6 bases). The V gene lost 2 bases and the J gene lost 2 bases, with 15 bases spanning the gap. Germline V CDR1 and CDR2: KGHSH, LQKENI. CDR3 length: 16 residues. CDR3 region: CASSPASGGANYGYTF. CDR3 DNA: TGTGCCAGCTCACCAGCATCTGGGGGCGCCAACTATGGCTACACCTTC.

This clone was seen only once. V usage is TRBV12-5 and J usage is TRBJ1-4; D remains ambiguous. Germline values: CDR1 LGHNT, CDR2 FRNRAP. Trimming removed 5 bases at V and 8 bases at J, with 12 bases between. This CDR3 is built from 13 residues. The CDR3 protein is CASGPSTGEKLFF. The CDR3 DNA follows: TGTGCTAGTGGTCCTTCCACCGGGGAAAAACTGTTTTTT.

This chain's CDR3 is CASSLAQRGSYNEQFF. The CDR3 DNA is TGTGCCAGCAGCTTAGCGCAGAGGGGCTCCTACAATGAGCAGTTCTTC. The chain couples TRBV7-2 to TRBJ2-1; D may be TRBD1 or TRBD2 (5 bases each). Trimming removed 0 bases at V and 0 bases at J, with 9 bases between. CDR3 length: 16 residues. Germline values: CDR1 SGHTA, CDR2 FQGNSA.

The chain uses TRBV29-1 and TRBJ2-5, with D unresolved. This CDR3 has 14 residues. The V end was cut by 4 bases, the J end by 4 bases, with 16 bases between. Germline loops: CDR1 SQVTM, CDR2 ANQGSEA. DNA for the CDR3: TGCAGCGTTGTGACGGGCGGCGTAGGAGAGACCCAGTACTTC. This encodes CSVVTGGVGETQYF.

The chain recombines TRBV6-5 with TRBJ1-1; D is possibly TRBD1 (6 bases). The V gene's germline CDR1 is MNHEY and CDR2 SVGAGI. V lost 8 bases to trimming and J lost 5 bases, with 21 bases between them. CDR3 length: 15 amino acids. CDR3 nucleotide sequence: TGTGCCAGCCCCCCCTGGCGGGGGGCGAAAACTGAAGCTTTCTTT. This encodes CASPPWRGAKTEAFF.

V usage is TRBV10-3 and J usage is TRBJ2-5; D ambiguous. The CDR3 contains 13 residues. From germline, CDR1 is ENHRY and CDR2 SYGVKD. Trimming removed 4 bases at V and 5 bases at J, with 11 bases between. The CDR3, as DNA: TGTGCCATCAGTGGTCCAGGAGCCGAGACCCAGTACTTC. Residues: CAISGPGAETQYF.

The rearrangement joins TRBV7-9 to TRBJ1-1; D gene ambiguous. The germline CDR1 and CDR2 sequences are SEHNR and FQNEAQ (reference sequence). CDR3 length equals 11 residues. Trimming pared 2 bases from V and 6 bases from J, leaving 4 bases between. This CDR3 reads CASSLSSEAFF. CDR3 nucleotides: TGTGCCAGCAGCTTAAGCTCTGAAGCTTTCTTT.